The 20 T cell receptor beta chains presented below share a single source sample, sequenced in a study of blood T cell repertoires in COVID-19. Clones were read by immunoSEQ multiplex PCR, and TCRdb kept only the in-frame ones, dropping some. The table has tens of thousands of clones, 80% to 90% seen once; the top ten hold 11% to 15%. Material for sequencing was peripheral blood. The receptors come from a man in his sixties or seventies with active or convalescent COVID-19.

This clone came up once. This chain links TRBV7-2 with TRBJ1-3, with 8 bases that match TRBD1. The junction had 7 bases not matched to a gene; V was cut back by 1 base and J by 8 bases. The CDR3 extends over 15 amino acids. Germline loops: CDR1 SGHTA, CDR2 FQGNSA. This CDR3 is CASSLGQQGAYTIYF. The CDR3 DNA sequence: TGTGCCAGCAGCTTAGGTCAGCAGGGGGCGTACACCATATATTTT. Drawing the rest from reference TRBV7-2 and TRBJ1-3, the complete variable domain is GAGVSQSPSNKVTEKGKDVELRCDPISGHTALYWYRQSLGQGLEFLIYFQGNSAPDKSGLPSDRFSAERTGGSVSTLTIQRTQQEDSAVYLCASSLGQQGAYTIYFGEGSWLTVV.

The rearrangement links TRBV3-1 (or the pseudogene TRBV3-2) to TRBJ2-4, with 12 bases aligning to TRBD2. V lost 5 bases and J lost 3; bases outside the gene matches: 11. CDR1 is LGHDT and CDR2 is YNNKEL in the germline V gene (reference sequence). This CDR3 has 18 amino acids. The CDR3 bases are TGTGCCAGCAGCGCGACTAGCGGGAGCGGGTATGACAAAAACATTCAGTACTTC. Amino acids: CASSATSGSGYDKNIQYF.

This chain links TRBV28 with TRBJ2-6; the D gene is possibly TRBD2 (5 bases). V was cut by 11 bases and J by 2 bases, with 16 bases left in between. The CDR3 has 15 residues. Germline loops: CDR1 MDHEN, CDR2 SYDVKM. For the CDR3, the DNA is TGTGCCGGATCATCGTCGGGGACTGGGGCCAACGTCCTGACTTTC. Protein: CAGSSSGTGANVLTF. Together with reference TRBV28 and TRBJ2-6, the CDR3 gives the full variable domain: DVKVTQSSRYLVKRTGEKVFLECVQDMDHENMFWYRQDPGLGLRLIYFSYDVKMKEKGDIPEGYSVSREKKERFSLILESASTNQTSMYLCAGSSSGTGANVLTFGAGSRLTVL.

The rearrangement uses TRBV13 and TRBJ1-1, with D uncertain. Germline-derived CDR1 and CDR2 are PRHDT and FYEKMQ (reference sequence). The CDR3 extends over 13 amino acids. Trimming shortened V by 4 bases and J by 2 bases, and 8 bases separated the two germline ends. This chain's CDR3 is CASSSVRNTEAFF. CDR3 sequence (DNA): TGTGCCAGCAGCTCGGTGAGAAACACTGAAGCTTTCTTT.

The chain couples TRBV9 to TRBJ2-1; 8 bases agree with TRBD2. J gave up 1 base and V 2 bases, and 2 bases lay outside the gene matches. Germline V gene data show CDR1 as SGDLS and CDR2 as YYNGEE. The CDR3 is made up of 15 amino acids. The CDR3 sequence is CASSVRLASYNEQFF. The CDR3 nucleotides are TGTGCCAGCAGCGTTCGACTAGCGTCCTACAATGAGCAGTTCTTC.

The V gene is TRBV18, the J gene TRBJ1-5; 8 nucleotides line up with TRBD1. Germline loops: CDR1 KGHSH, CDR2 LQKENI. V lost 4 bases to trimming and J lost 5 bases; unmatched junction nucleotides: 4. This CDR3 comprises 14 residues. DNA for the CDR3: TGTGCCAGCTCACACACGGACAGGGATCAGCCCCAGCATTTT. It specifies CASSHTDRDQPQHF. Full variable domain (missing parts from reference TRBV18 and TRBJ1-5): NAGVMQNPRHLVRRRGQEARLRCSPMKGHSHVYWYRQLPEEGLKFMVYLQKENIIDESGMPKERFSAEFPKEGPSILRIQQVVRGDSAAYFCASSHTDRDQPQHFGDGTRLSIL.

The rearrangement uses TRBV7-2 and TRBJ2-7; TRBD1 agrees at 10 bases. This CDR3 has 14 amino acids. V shed 4 bases and J 4 bases; nucleotides not matched to a gene: 4. Germline V gene data show CDR1 as SGHTA and CDR2 as FQGNSA. The CDR3 loop reads CASSSRDRGYEQYF. CDR3 bases: TGTGCCAGCAGCTCCCGGGACAGGGGTTACGAGCAGTACTTC.

This clone has only a few counts. V is TRBV21-1 and J is TRBJ1-4; TRBD1, the table's D call, was not compared with the DNA. TRBV21-1 is an annotated pseudogene. The CDR3 consists of 16 residues. The CDR3 here is CASSKEGTGENEKLFF. The CDR3 DNA reads TGTGCCAGCAGCAAAGAAGGGACAGGAGAGAATGAAAAACTGTTTTTT.

The chain employs TRBV5-1 and TRBJ2-6, with D possibly matching TRBD1 (6 bases). This CDR3 has 16 residues. Trimming took off 0 bases at V and 0 bases at J, with 7 bases between the two ends. Germline V gene data show CDR1 as SGHRS and CDR2 as YFSETQ. The CDR3 spells CASSLGGHSGANVLTF. The CDR3 DNA reads TGCGCCAGCAGCTTGGGGGGACACTCTGGGGCCAACGTCCTGACTTTC.

V is TRBV7-2 and J is TRBJ2-7; TRBD1 agrees at 7 bases. Germline V gene sequence: CDR1 SGHTA, CDR2 FQGNSA. The CDR3 contains 14 residues. The junction had 4 bases not matched to a gene; V was cut back by 3 bases and J by 2 bases. DNA for the CDR3: TGTGCCAGCAGCTTTAGGGGGCGTCCCTACGAGCAGTACTTC. Translation gives CASSFRGRPYEQYF.

The chain employs TRBV6-4 and TRBJ2-3; D is possibly TRBD1 (5 bases). The CDR3 runs to 13 residues. Trimming left V 3 bases short and J 10 bases short, with 14 bases between. Germline CDR1 reads MRHNA; CDR2 reads SNTAGT. CDR3 bases: TGTGCCAGCAGTGAGGGTTCAGGGTGGGCGCAGTATTTT. It encodes CASSEGSGWAQYF.

The chain recombines TRBV11-2 with TRBJ1-2; D unresolved. CDR1 and CDR2 from the germline V gene are SGHAT and FQNNGV. V was trimmed by 5 bases and J by 4 bases, leaving 17 bases between them. This CDR3 region has 15 residues. CDR3 bases: TGTGCCAGCAGCGCTCCGGGAGCTCTTCTCTATGGCTACACCTTC. As protein: CASSAPGALLYGYTF.

The count of this clone is one. This rearrangement joins TRBV19 to TRBJ2-7, with 15 positions matching TRBD2. Looked up from germline, CDR1 is LNHDA and CDR2 is SQIVND (reference sequence). V gave up 4 bases and J gave up 3 bases; unmatched junction bases: 10. The CDR3 sequence is 18 residues long. The CDR3: CASSKGLAGGSANYEQYF. CDR3 sequence (DNA): TGTGCCAGTAGTAAGGGACTAGCGGGAGGCTCCGCAAACTACGAGCAGTACTTC.

The chain carries TRBV28 and TRBJ2-7, with D possibly TRBD2 on 5 matching bases. Trimming pared 5 bases from V and 0 bases from J, leaving 8 bases between. The length of the CDR3 is 13 residues. Germline V lookup: CDR1 MDHEN, CDR2 SYDVKM. The CDR3 sequence: CASSGLRSYEQYF. The CDR3 DNA sequence: TGTGCCAGCAGTGGACTCCGCTCCTACGAGCAGTACTTC.

V gene TRBV30 combines with J gene TRBJ1-5; D is uncertain. The CDR3 is 15 amino acids. Germline assignment: CDR1 GTSNPN and CDR2 SVGIG (reference sequence). Trimming shortened V by 0 bases and J by 3 bases, and 12 bases separated the two germline ends. The CDR3 DNA sequence: TGTGCCTGGAGTGTCCCAGACTGGAACAATCAGCCCCAGCATTTT. Protein product: CAWSVPDWNNQPQHF.

The V call is TRBV6-5, the J call TRBJ2-7; TRBD1 might be the D (5 bases). This CDR3 is built from 15 residues. V lost 6 bases to trimming and J lost 2 bases, with 17 bases between them. Germline V gene data show CDR1 as MNHEY and CDR2 as SVGAGI. In nucleotides, the CDR3 is TGTGCCAGCAGGCCGACAGTTACATCCCCCTACGAGCAGTACTTC. Protein sequence: CASRPTVTSPYEQYF.

The chain uses TRBV7-9 and TRBJ1-1; no definite D call. V shed 1 base and J shed 6 bases, with 9 bases lying between them. CDR1 is SEHNR, CDR2 FQNEAQ, per germline (reference sequence). The CDR3 is 13 amino acids. The CDR3, as DNA: TGTGCCAGCAGCTTAGTAGTTCGTTCTGAAGCTTTCTTT. Translating gives CASSLVVRSEAFF. The variable domain in full, completed from reference TRBV7-9 and TRBJ1-1, reads DTGVSQNPRHKITKRGQNVTFRCDPISEHNRLYWYRQTLGQGPEFLTYFQNEAQLEKSRLLSDRFSAERPKGSFSTLEIQRTEQGDSAMYLCASSLVVRSEAFFGQGTRLTVV.

The chain joins TRBV6-1 to TRBJ1-2; D not resolved. The CDR3 sequence is 14 residues long. The germline V gene has CDR1 MNHNS and CDR2 SASEGT. The V gene lost 2 bases and the J gene lost 8 bases, with 15 bases spanning the gap. CDR3 sequence: CASSEKVGSAGYTF. CDR3 coding DNA: TGTGCCAGCAGTGAAAAAGTCGGGTCTGCGGGCTACACCTTC.

This sequence joins TRBV6-1 and TRBJ2-2, with 7 bases fitting TRBD1. The CDR3 spans 18 residues. Per germline, CDR1 MNHNS and CDR2 SASEGT. The V gene end was trimmed by 3 bases and the J gene end by 1 base; junction bases not matched to a gene: 11. The CDR3 coding sequence is TGTGCCAGCAGTGACGCCCTCAGGGGGACCCTGAACACCGGGGAGCTGTTTTTT. Amino acid sequence: CASSDALRGTLNTGELFF.

The CDR3 loop reads CAISGRTSGHNEQFF. CDR3 coding DNA: TGTGCCATCAGTGGACGGACTAGCGGTCACAATGAGCAGTTCTTC. J is TRBJ2-1 and V is TRBV10-3, with TRBD2 matching 10 bases. Germline assignment: CDR1 ENHRY and CDR2 SYGVKD. The length of the CDR3 is 15 residues. The junction had 5 bases not matched to a gene; V was cut back by 4 bases and J by 5 bases.